These 10 T cell receptor beta chains originate from one sample sequenced in a study of STAT5B mutations in CD4+ large granular lymphocyte leukemia. Clones were sequenced by immunoSEQ multiplex PCR, and TCRdb holds only the in-frame ones, with some missing. This sample has some 21,000 clones, with about 79% found just once. The sequencing input was CD4+ T cells from blood buffy coats. Receptors originate from a human donor in good health.

The rearrangement uses TRBV7-8 and TRBJ1-2; 9 nucleotides agree with TRBD1. The CDR3 is 13 amino acids. Germline V gene lookup returns CDR1 SGHVS and CDR2 FQNEAQ. The V gene end was trimmed by 5 bases and the J gene end by 6 bases; junction bases not matched to a gene: 4. CDR3 sequence reads: CASSNRDRDGYTF. DNA of the CDR3: TGTGCCAGCAGCAACCGGGACAGGGATGGCTACACCTTC.

The V call is TRBV5-1, the J call TRBJ1-2; D is perhaps TRBD1 (6 bases). Germline CDR1 is SGHRS and CDR2 is YFSETQ. The V and J ends lost 0 bases and 4 bases respectively, with 16 bases between them. CDR3 length: 16 amino acids. The CDR3 loop reads CASSLEGRGRSYGYTF. In DNA form, the CDR3 reads TGCGCCAGCAGCTTGGAGGGCAGGGGTCGGAGCTATGGCTACACCTTC.

V is TRBV28 and J is TRBJ2-7; TRBD2 aligns across 8 bases. J lost 7 bases, V lost 7 bases, and 18 bases had no gene match. The CDR3 consists of 16 residues. Germline lookup yields CDR1 MDHEN and CDR2 SYDVKM. CDR3 residues: CASMSSGTRGAGEQYF. The CDR3 region has the DNA TGTGCCAGCATGTCCTCCGGGACTAGAGGGGCGGGAGAGCAGTACTTC.

This clone was detected once. The rearrangement joins TRBV5-1 to TRBJ2-1; D is perhaps TRBD1 (6 bases). Trimming shortened V by 6 bases and J by 0 bases, and 25 bases separated the two germline ends. The CDR3 is 19 amino acids. CDR1 is SGHRS, CDR2 YFSETQ, per germline. The CDR3 DNA reads as TGCGCCAGCACCCCGCGGTTAGGGACACAACTTAGCTCCTACAATGAGCAGTTCTTC. Translation: CASTPRLGTQLSSYNEQFF. The full variable domain, completed using reference TRBV5-1 and TRBJ2-1, is KAGVTQTPRYLIKTRGQQVTLSCSPISGHRSVSWYQQTPGQGLQFLFEYFSETQRNKGNFPGRFSGRQFSNSRSEMNVSTLELGDSALYLCASTPRLGTQLSSYNEQFFGPGTRLTVL.

This clone is a singleton in its sample. The chain has TRBV6-5 and TRBJ2-7, with D possibly being TRBD1 or TRBD2 (5 bases each). Germline CDR1 MNHEY, CDR2 SVGAGI. Trimming left V 7 bases short and J 0 bases short, with 13 bases between. The length of the CDR3 is 14 residues. The CDR3 spells CASTPRGTSYEQYF. The CDR3 DNA reads TGTGCCAGCACTCCGAGGGGTACCTCCTACGAGCAGTACTTC.

The chain employs TRBV5-1 and TRBJ2-7, with a possible D match to TRBD2 (6 bases). Trimming shortened V by 4 bases and J by 0 bases, and 14 bases separated the two germline ends. Germline V CDR1 and CDR2: SGHRS, YFSETQ. The CDR3 runs 15 residues. CDR3 nucleotide sequence: TGCGCCAGCAGCCGTCTGCCGGGGGACTCCTACGAGCAGTACTTC. This encodes CASSRLPGDSYEQYF.

The chain is built from TRBV6-5 and TRBJ2-7, with TRBD2 matching 9 bases. V lost 2 bases and J lost 2; bases outside the gene matches: 4. This CDR3 is 15 amino acids long. Germline CDR1 reads MNHEY; CDR2 reads SVGAGI. CDR3 nucleotides: TGTGCCAGCAGTTACGACGCGGGAGGGCCCTACGAGCAGTACTTC. This encodes CASSYDAGGPYEQYF.

This chain joins TRBV13 and TRBJ2-3; TRBD2 might be the D (6 bases). The CDR3 totals 16 residues. V was shortened by 5 bases and J by 6 bases, with 21 bases between the two germline ends. CDR1 is PRHDT, CDR2 FYEKMQ, per germline (reference sequence). CDR3 sequence (DNA): TGTGCCAGCAGCCTACCCTCGCCGGAGGGAATGGATACGCAGTATTTT. Translating it yields CASSLPSPEGMDTQYF.

J is TRBJ2-1 and V is TRBV11-2, with D tentatively TRBD2 (5 bases). Germline CDR1 is SGHAT and CDR2 is FQNNGV. Trimming pared 1 base from V and 10 bases from J, leaving 17 bases between. The CDR3 runs 15 residues. The CDR3 region is CASSLAARGSDEQFF. For the CDR3, the DNA is TGTGCCAGCAGCTTAGCGGCTCGGGGTTCCGACGAGCAGTTCTTC.

The chain employs TRBV30 and TRBJ2-7, with D perhaps TRBD2 (5 bases). The germline V gene encodes CDR1 GTSNPN and CDR2 SVGIG (reference sequence). The V end lost 2 bases, the J end lost 4 bases, and 12 bases lay between the germline ends. The length of the CDR3 is 13 residues. The CDR3 DNA is TGTGCCTGGAGTACTGGACTTTTGTACGAGCAGTACTTC. This translates into CAWSTGLLYEQYF.